Each of the 11 T cell receptor beta chains below was sequenced from the same sample in a study of CD8 T cells in ankylosing spondylitis. TCRdb fed the 5' RACE reads into MiXCR, producing one record per CDR3 protein. The table lists around 150,000 distinct CDR3 sequences, 7% to 8% of them singletons, with 9.5% to 15% in the top ten. Material for sequencing was blood, either unsorted or a sorted T cell fraction (not recorded which). The origin of the receptors is a female donor with ankylosing spondylitis or in good health (not recorded which).

This clonotype was seen many times. The V and J genes are TRBV7-2 and TRBJ2-7; no reliable D call. Between the trimmed V and J ends, which lost 1 base and 0 bases, there was a span of 10 bases. The CDR3 consists of 15 residues. Per germline, CDR1 SGHTA and CDR2 FQGNSA. The CDR3 DNA reads TGTGCCAGCAGCTTAGAAGCTGGATCCTCCTACGAGCAGTACTTC. It specifies CASSLEAGSSYEQYF.

This clonotype was recorded a few times. This rearrangement joins TRBV6-1 to TRBJ2-7; no firm D call. This CDR3 has 10 amino acids. V lost 0 bases to trimming and J lost 6 bases, with 0 bases between them. Germline CDR1 is MNHNS and CDR2 is SASEGT. The CDR3 DNA sequence: TGTGCCAGCAGTGAAGCCGAGCAGTACTTC. It yields the protein CASSEAEQYF.

On this clonotype itself: One base away lies a much larger clone, so this may be a sequencing read error. The gene calls are TRBV11-2 and TRBJ2-7; 8 bases agree with TRBD2. CDR3 size: 15 residues. The germline V gene encodes CDR1 SGHAT and CDR2 FQNNGV. The CDR3 is CASNLDSGGSDEQYF. The CDR3 DNA reads TGTGCCAGCAACTTAGACAGCGGGGGATCGGACGAGCAGTACTTC.

This clonotype was seen many times. This sequence joins TRBV20-1 and TRBJ2-3, with 10 bases matching TRBD1. With 5 bases clipped from V and 2 bases from J, the junction kept 4 bases outside the gene matches. Germline lookup yields CDR1 DFQATT and CDR2 SNEGSKA (reference sequence). The CDR3 runs 14 residues. CDR3 sequence (DNA): TGCAGTGCTCCGGGGACAGGGGCCACAGATACGCAGTATTTT. It encodes CSAPGTGATDTQYF.

This clonotype was seen a few times. This chain links TRBV24-1 with TRBJ2-3, with TRBD1 matching over 7 bases. The J segment lost 6 bases and the V segment lost 3 bases, leaving 14 bases of the junction unmatched. The CDR3 is made up of 17 amino acids. CDR1 and CDR2 (germline): KGHDR, SFDVKD. CDR3 nucleotides: TGTGCCACCAGTGATCCGAGACAGGGAAAAGTTCCCGATACGCAGTATTTT. This encodes CATSDPRQGKVPDTQYF.

This clonotype was counted at least ten times. The CDR3, as DNA: TGTGCCAGCAGTGAACCCGGTGTAATGGATACGCAGTATTTT. It encodes CASSEPGVMDTQYF. The chain combines TRBV6-1 with TRBJ2-3; no firm D call. The CDR3 extends over 14 amino acids. Germline V gene data show CDR1 as MNHNS and CDR2 as SASEGT. Trimming took off 2 bases at V and 6 bases at J, with 12 bases between the two ends.

This clonotype was found many times. The rearrangement joins TRBV5-5 to TRBJ1-5; 8 bases align to TRBD1. Germline loops: CDR1 SGHKS, CDR2 YYEKEE (reference sequence). V shed 3 bases and J 1 base; nucleotides not matched to a gene: 9. This CDR3 contains 17 residues. This chain's CDR3 is CASSSNRTGRSNQPQHF. Written as DNA, the CDR3 is TGTGCCAGCAGCTCGAACCGGACAGGGAGAAGCAATCAGCCCCAGCATTTT.

This clonotype was picked up many times. The chain employs TRBV28 and TRBJ2-1; no clear D. There are 12 residues in the CDR3. The V gene lost 5 bases and the J gene lost 9 bases, with 11 bases spanning the gap. Germline-derived CDR1 and CDR2 are MDHEN and SYDVKM. The CDR3 region has the DNA TGTGCCAGCAGTCACGGGTACCTTGAGCAGTTCTTC. Amino acids: CASSHGYLEQFF.

This clonotype was counted ten times or more. The J gene is TRBJ2-2, the V gene TRBV12-3 or TRBV12-4; D may be TRBD2 (6 bases). V was cut by 8 bases and J by 3 bases, with 13 bases left in between. CDR3 length: 14 amino acids. CDR3 nucleotides: TGTGCCAGCCTCGGAGGGGCTGACACCGGGGAGCTGTTTTTT. Translation gives CASLGGADTGELFF.

Concerning this clonotype: A read error may explain this, as a much larger clone is one base away. The J gene is TRBJ2-1, the V gene TRBV5-1; the match to TRBD1 covers 7 bases. V shed 0 bases and J 1 base; nucleotides not matched to a gene: 10. From germline, CDR1 is SGHRS and CDR2 YFSETQ. The CDR3 consists of 18 residues. CDR3 in DNA: TGCGCCAGCAGCTTGGCCCTAGCCACAGGGGCGTCCTACAATGAGCAGTTCTTC. Translated: CASSLALATGASYNEQFF.

There are many counts of this clonotype. V is TRBV6-2 or TRBV6-3 and J is TRBJ2-7; D perhaps matches TRBD1 (6 bases). This CDR3 is built from 16 residues. V was trimmed by 6 bases and J by 0 bases, leaving 18 bases between them. Germline-derived CDR1 and CDR2 are MNHEY and SVGEGT. The CDR3: CASRKFDRRISYEQYF. CDR3 bases: TGTGCCAGCAGGAAGTTCGACAGGCGGATCTCCTACGAGCAGTACTTC.